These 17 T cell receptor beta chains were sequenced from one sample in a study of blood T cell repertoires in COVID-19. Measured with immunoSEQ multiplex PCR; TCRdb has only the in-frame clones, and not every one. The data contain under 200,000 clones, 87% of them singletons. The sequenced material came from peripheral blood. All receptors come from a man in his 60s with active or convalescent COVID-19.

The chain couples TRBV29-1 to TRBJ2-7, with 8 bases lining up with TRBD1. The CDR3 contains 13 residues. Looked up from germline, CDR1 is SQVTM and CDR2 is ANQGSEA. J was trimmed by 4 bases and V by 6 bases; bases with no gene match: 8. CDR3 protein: CSVLPQGAYEQYF. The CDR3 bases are TGCAGCGTATTGCCCCAGGGGGCTTACGAGCAGTACTTC.

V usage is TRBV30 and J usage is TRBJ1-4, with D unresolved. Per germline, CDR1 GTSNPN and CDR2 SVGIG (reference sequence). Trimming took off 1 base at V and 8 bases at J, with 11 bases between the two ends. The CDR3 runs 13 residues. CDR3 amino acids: CAWSDGFREKLFF. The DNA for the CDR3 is TGTGCCTGGAGTGATGGGTTCAGGGAAAAACTGTTTTTT.

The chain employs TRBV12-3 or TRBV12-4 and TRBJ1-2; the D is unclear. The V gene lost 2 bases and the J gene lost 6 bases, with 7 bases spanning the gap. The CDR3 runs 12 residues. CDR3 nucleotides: TGTGCCAGCAGTTTATCTCCCGATGGCTACACCTTC. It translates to CASSLSPDGYTF.

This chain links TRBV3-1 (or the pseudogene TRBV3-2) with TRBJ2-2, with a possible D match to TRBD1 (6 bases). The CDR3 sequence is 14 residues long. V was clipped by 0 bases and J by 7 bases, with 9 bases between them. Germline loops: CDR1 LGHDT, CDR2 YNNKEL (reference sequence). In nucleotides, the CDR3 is TGTGCCAGCAGCCAAGAGGGGGCGAACGGGGAGCTGTTTTTT. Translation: CASSQEGANGELFF.

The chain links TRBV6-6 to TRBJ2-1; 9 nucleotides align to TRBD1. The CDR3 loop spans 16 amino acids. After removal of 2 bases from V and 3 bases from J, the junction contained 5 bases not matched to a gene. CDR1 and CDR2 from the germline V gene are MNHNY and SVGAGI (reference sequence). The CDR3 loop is CASSYRSGQGYNEQFF. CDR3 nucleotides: TGTGCCAGCAGTTACCGTTCGGGACAGGGCTACAATGAGCAGTTCTTC.

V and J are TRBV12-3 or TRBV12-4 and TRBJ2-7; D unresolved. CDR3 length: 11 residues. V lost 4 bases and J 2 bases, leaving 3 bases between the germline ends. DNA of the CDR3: TGTGCCAGCAGTTCTGCCTACGAGCAGTACTTC. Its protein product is CASSSAYEQYF.

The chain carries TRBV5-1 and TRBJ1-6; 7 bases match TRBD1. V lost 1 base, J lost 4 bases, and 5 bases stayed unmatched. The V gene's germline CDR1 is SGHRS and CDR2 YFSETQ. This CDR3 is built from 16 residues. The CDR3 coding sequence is TGCGCCAGCAGCTTGACAGGGGAGCGATATAATTCACCCCTCCACTTT. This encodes CASSLTGERYNSPLHF.

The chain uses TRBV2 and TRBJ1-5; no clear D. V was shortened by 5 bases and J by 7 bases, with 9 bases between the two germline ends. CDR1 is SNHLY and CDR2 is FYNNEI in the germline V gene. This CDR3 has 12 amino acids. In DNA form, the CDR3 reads TGTGCCAGCAGTACAGCCGCCCAGCCCCAGCATTTT. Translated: CASSTAAQPQHF.

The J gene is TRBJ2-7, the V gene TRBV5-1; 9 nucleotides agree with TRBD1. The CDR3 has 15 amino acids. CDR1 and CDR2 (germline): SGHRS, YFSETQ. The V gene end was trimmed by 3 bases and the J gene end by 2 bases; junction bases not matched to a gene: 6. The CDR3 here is CASSSQGATPYEQYF. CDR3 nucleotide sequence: TGCGCCAGCAGCTCACAGGGGGCTACCCCCTACGAGCAGTACTTC. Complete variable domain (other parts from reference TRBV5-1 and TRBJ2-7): KAGVTQTPRYLIKTRGQQVTLSCSPISGHRSVSWYQQTPGQGLQFLFEYFSETQRNKGNFPGRFSGRQFSNSRSEMNVSTLELGDSALYLCASSSQGATPYEQYFGPGTRLTVT.

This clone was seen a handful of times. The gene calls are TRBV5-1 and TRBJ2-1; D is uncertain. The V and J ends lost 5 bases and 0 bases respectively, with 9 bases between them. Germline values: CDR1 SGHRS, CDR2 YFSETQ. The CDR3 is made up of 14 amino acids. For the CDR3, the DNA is TGCGCCAGCAGTTTCAGTTTCTCCTACAATGAGCAGTTCTTC. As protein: CASSFSFSYNEQFF.

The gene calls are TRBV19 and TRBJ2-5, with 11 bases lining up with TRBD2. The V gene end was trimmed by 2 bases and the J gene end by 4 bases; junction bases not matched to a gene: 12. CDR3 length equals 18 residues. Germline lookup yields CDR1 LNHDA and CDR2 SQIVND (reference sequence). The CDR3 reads CASSIQADSGGARETQYF. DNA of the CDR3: TGTGCCAGTAGTATACAGGCGGATAGCGGGGGGGCAAGAGAGACCCAGTACTTC. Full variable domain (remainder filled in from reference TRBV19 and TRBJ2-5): DGGITQSPKYLFRKEGQNVTLSCEQNLNHDAMYWYRQDPGQGLRLIYYSQIVNDFQKGDIAEGYSVSREKKESFPLTVTSAQKNPTAFYLCASSIQADSGGARETQYFGPGTRLLVL.

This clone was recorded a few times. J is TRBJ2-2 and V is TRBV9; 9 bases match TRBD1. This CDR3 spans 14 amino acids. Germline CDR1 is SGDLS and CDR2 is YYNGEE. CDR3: CAPGQGRWCGELFF. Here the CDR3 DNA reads TGTGCTCCGGGACAGGGTAGGTGGTGCGGGGAGCTGTTTTTT.

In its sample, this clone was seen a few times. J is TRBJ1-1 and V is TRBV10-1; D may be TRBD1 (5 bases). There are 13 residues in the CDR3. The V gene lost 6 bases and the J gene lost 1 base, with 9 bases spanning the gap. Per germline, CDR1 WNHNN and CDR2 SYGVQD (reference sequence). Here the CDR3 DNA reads TGCGCCAGCAGCTCAACAGGGAACACTGAAGCTTTCTTT. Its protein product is CASSSTGNTEAFF.

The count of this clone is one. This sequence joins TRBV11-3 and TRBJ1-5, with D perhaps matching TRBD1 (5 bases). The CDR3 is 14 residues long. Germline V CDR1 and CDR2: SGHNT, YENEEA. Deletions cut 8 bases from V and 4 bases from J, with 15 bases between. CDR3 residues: CASVGGFLNQPQHF. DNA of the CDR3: TGTGCCAGCGTGGGGGGATTCTTAAATCAGCCCCAGCATTTT. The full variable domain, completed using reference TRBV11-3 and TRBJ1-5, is EAGVVQSPRYKIIEKKQPVAFWCNPISGHNTLYWYLQNLGQGPELLIRYENEEAVDDSQLPKDRFSAERLKGVDSTLKIQPAELGDSAVYLCASVGGFLNQPQHFGDGTRLSIL.

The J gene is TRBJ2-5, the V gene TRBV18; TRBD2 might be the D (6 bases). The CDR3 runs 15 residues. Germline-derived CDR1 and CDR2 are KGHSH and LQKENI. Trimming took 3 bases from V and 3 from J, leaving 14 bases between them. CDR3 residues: CASSPGPGDEETQYF. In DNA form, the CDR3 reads TGTGCCAGCTCACCCGGACCGGGAGACGAAGAGACCCAGTACTTC.

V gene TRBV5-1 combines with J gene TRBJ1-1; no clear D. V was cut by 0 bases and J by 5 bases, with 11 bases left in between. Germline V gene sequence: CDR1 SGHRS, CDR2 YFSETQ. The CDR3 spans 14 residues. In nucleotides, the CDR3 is TGCGCCAGCAGCTTGGCCGTCGGGAGAACTGAAGCTTTCTTT. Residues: CASSLAVGRTEAFF.

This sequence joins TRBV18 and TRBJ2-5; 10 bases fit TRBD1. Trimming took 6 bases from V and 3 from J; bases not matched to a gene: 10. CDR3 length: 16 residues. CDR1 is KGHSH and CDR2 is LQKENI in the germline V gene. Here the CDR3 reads CASSPTVGTGEETQYF. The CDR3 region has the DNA TGTGCCAGCTCTCCAACCGTCGGGACAGGGGAAGAGACCCAGTACTTC.